A selection of T cell receptor beta chains follows, all from one sample in a study of PD-L1 blockade in urothelial cancer. The repertoire was sequenced with immunoSEQ multiplex PCR; TCRdb's copy has only in-frame clones and lacks some. This table holds 50,000 to 60,000 clones, 84% found once. Material: PBMCs, obtained around atezolizumab (anti-PD-L1) treatment. The receptors derive from a middle-aged man with urothelial cancer. Both conserved end residues are part of each CDR3. The D gene is left open where the match is weak.

>TRBV6-1|.
CASSERIRWNTEAFF
>TRBV28|TRBD1
CASSLGQDYEQYF
>TRBV28|.
CASSSGGRPEAFF
>TRBV5-6|TRBD2
CASSFELAGGETQYF
>TRBV28|.
CASSFGVNQPQHF
>TRBV11-2|TRBD2
CASSPASLAGVSYEQYF
>TRBV19|TRBD1
CASLGGSGNEKLFF
>TRBV20-1|.
CIRGGDYGYTF
>TRBV11-3|TRBD2
CASSLVLAGAGETQYF
>TRBV9|TRBD2
CASSVGLADLGGELFF
>TRBV11-3|TRBD2
CASSSSPSGADNEQFF
>TRBV27|TRBD2
CASSLFASGNLYNEQFF
>TRBV7-9|.
CASSLRTEAFF
>TRBV28|TRBD2
CASSSIPGLAVEETQYF
>TRBV19|TRBD1
CASSVDRLNSGNTIYF
>TRBV19|.
CASSIGRGSEKLFF
>TRBV6-4|TRBD1
CAREGQGAREQYF
>TRBV18|.
CASSPVGRAGGANVLTF
>TRBV5-4|TRBD2
CASSVSGSRDEQYF
>TRBV11-2|TRBD1
CASSTRRPGTGEAADTQYF
>TRBV27|.
CASRGAALYNEQFF
>TRBV5-1|TRBD1
CATARDSIQETQYF
>TRBV27|.
CASSTTWNTEAFF
>TRBV27|TRBD1
CATHMTGDTDTQYF
>TRBV6-1|.
CASSEGGTFYNEQFF
>TRBV18|.
CASSSSGEDTQYF
>TRBV5-4|TRBD2
CASGREGQADTQYF
>TRBV11-2|TRBD1
CASSLVGLGQGRMNTEAFF
>TRBV5-4|TRBD1
CASSLDTGADGYTF
>TRBV10-3|.
CATGDADDEFF
>TRBV18|.
CASSPKRHRQETQYF
>TRBV6-1|TRBD1
CASSVNDGTEIYNEQFF
>TRBV6-5|TRBD2
CASSRVAGVGYEQYF
>TRBV19|.
CASSIGSQASYEQYF
>TRBV11-2|.
CASSSGQLANYGYTF
>TRBV27|.
CASTAEGWGYNEQFF
>TRBV5-4|TRBD2
CASSLVSIRRAGGSEQFF
>TRBV6-6|.
CASSYLRVELFF
>TRBV28|TRBD1
CASSFWGQGEDTEAFF
>TRBV2|.
CASSGQAETQYF